The next 22 T cell receptor beta chains were all read from a single sample in a study of T cell repertoires and Cas9 in healthy adults. Sequencing was performed with immunoSEQ multiplex PCR; in TCRdb, only in-frame clones are kept and a portion is missing. Here the sample spans 20,000 to 25,000 clones, around 92% being singletons. The specimen was CD4+ effector T cells (CD127+, CD25-, CD137-, CD154-) from PBMCs; culture status not recorded. Receptors were obtained from a human donor in good health.

V gene TRBV19 combines with J gene TRBJ2-1; a possible D gene is TRBD2 (5 bases). The CDR3 sequence is 12 residues long. Trimming removed 8 bases from V and 4 bases from J, with 9 bases in between. Looked up from germline, CDR1 is LNHDA and CDR2 is SQIVND (reference sequence). CDR3 amino acids: CASGRGYNEQFF. CDR3 coding DNA: TGTGCCAGTGGTCGCGGGTACAATGAGCAGTTCTTC. The entire variable domain, with the rest obtained from reference TRBV19 and TRBJ2-1, is as follows: DGGITQSPKYLFRKEGQNVTLSCEQNLNHDAMYWYRQDPGQGLRLIYYSQIVNDFQKGDIAEGYSVSREKKESFPLTVTSAQKNPTAFYLCASGRGYNEQFFGPGTRLTVL.

The genes are TRBV7-9 and TRBJ1-5; TRBD1 is a possible D gene (6 bases). The germline V gene has CDR1 SEHNR and CDR2 FQNEAQ (reference sequence). The CDR3 is 17 residues long. Trimming took off 5 bases at V and 5 bases at J, with 22 bases between the two ends. In DNA, the CDR3 is TGTGCCAGCAGCACCAACGTCGGGGGGGGCTACGATCAGCCCCAGCATTTT. It codes for CASSTNVGGGYDQPQHF.

This clone occurred once. The chain recombines TRBV6-6 with TRBJ2-7; no firm D call. The length of the CDR3 is 13 residues. Germline V gene sequence: CDR1 MNHNY, CDR2 SVGAGI (reference sequence). Trimming left V 6 bases short and J 7 bases short, with 16 bases between. This CDR3 is CASSPERLGEQYV. DNA of the CDR3: TGTGCCAGCAGCCCTGAGAGGCTCGGGGAGCAGTACGTC.

This clone was detected once. The gene calls are TRBV5-1 and TRBJ1-5, with D perhaps matching TRBD1 (5 bases). With 4 bases removed from V and 7 bases from J, the gap between germline ends came to 24 bases. Germline V gene sequence: CDR1 SGHRS, CDR2 YFSETQ. This CDR3 has 17 residues. In DNA, the CDR3 is TGCGCCAGCAGCGTGGTTCCGTCCCAGGGTTCGGGGCAGCCCCAGCATTTT. This translates into CASSVVPSQGSGQPQHF.

This chain joins TRBV4-3 and TRBJ1-1; D is uncertain. Looked up from germline, CDR1 is LGHNA and CDR2 is YSLEER. V was pared by 2 bases and J by 7 bases, with 14 bases between. The CDR3 sequence is 14 residues long. In nucleotides, the CDR3 is TGCGCCAGCAGCCAAAATGGACCTGGAGGTGAAGCTTTCTTT. Amino acids: CASSQNGPGGEAFF.

The gene calls are TRBV19 and TRBJ1-1; 7 bases align to TRBD1. Germline V gene data show CDR1 as LNHDA and CDR2 as SQIVND (reference sequence). The V segment lost 4 bases and the J segment 6 bases; nucleotides outside the gene matches: 8. There are 14 residues in the CDR3. CDR3 residues: CASSTGVRGPEAFF. In nucleotides, the CDR3 is TGTGCCAGTAGTACGGGGGTTAGGGGGCCTGAAGCTTTCTTT.

The rearrangement joins TRBV28 to TRBJ2-4, with TRBD2 matching over 7 bases. The CDR3 is 15 amino acids. From germline, CDR1 is MDHEN and CDR2 SYDVKM. After removal of 3 bases from V and 7 bases from J, the junction contained 9 bases not matched to a gene. The CDR3 reads CASSFAGEVWNIQYF. The CDR3 region has the DNA TGTGCCAGCAGTTTTGCGGGGGAGGTCTGGAACATTCAGTACTTC.

The DNA for the CDR3 is TGTGCCAGCAGCCAGGGGGGGGCGAGAGCTTTCTTT. It translates to CASSQGGARAFF. The J gene is TRBJ1-1, the V gene TRBV6-5; 7 bases align to TRBD1. In germline, CDR1 is MNHEY, CDR2 SVGAGI. The CDR3 extends over 12 amino acids. Trimming cost V 6 bases and J 10 bases; bases outside gene matches: 8.

The chain uses TRBV29-1 and TRBJ1-1; D gene uncertain. V was pared by 7 bases and J by 8 bases, with 14 bases between. Germline V gene data show CDR1 as SQVTM and CDR2 as ANQGSEA. There are 11 residues in the CDR3. The CDR3 loop is CSGKVGGEAFF. The CDR3 nucleotides are TGCAGCGGCAAGGTTGGCGGGGAAGCTTTCTTT.

This clone was seen more than once but under ten times. The chain employs TRBV7-8 and TRBJ1-2; unclear D gene. Germline values: CDR1 SGHVS, CDR2 FQNEAQ. The CDR3 length is 14 residues. V was pared by 1 base and J by 6 bases, with 12 bases between. CDR3 DNA: TGTGCCAGCAGCTTAGAAGGTCAGGTAGATGGCTACACCTTC. Translation gives CASSLEGQVDGYTF.

The J gene is TRBJ2-7, the V gene TRBV6-1; TRBD1 aligns across 8 bases. V shed 2 bases and J 1 base; nucleotides not matched to a gene: 4. This CDR3 has 15 amino acids. Germline values: CDR1 MNHNS, CDR2 SASEGT. CDR3 in DNA: TGTGCCAGCAGTGAACTTGACAGGGGATCCTACGAGCAGTACTTC. Its translation is CASSELDRGSYEQYF.

V usage is TRBV11-3 and J usage is TRBJ2-1; D gene unclear. This CDR3 region has 14 residues. The V end was cut by 7 bases, the J end by 0 bases, with 10 bases between. Germline assignment: CDR1 SGHNT and CDR2 YENEEA. CDR3 loop: CASKTQSSYNEQFF. In DNA, the CDR3 is TGTGCCAGCAAAACCCAGAGCTCCTACAATGAGCAGTTCTTC.

This clone has more than one count but fewer than ten. The chain couples TRBV7-7 to TRBJ2-3; 13 nucleotides match TRBD2. This CDR3 has 17 residues. From germline, CDR1 is SSHAT and CDR2 FNYEAQ (reference sequence). V lost 1 base, J lost 6 bases, and 7 bases stayed unmatched. CDR3 amino acids: CASSLGRGLAGVDTQYF. DNA of the CDR3: TGTGCCAGCAGCTTAGGGAGAGGACTAGCGGGAGTTGATACGCAGTATTTT.

This chain links TRBV7-3 with TRBJ1-1, with D tentatively TRBD1 (5 bases). With 3 bases removed from V and 2 bases from J, the gap between germline ends came to 10 bases. This CDR3 comprises 14 residues. Per the germline V gene, CDR1 is SGHTA and CDR2 is FQGTGA. In DNA form, the CDR3 reads TGTGCCAGCAGCTTGCAAGGGGCCAACACTGAAGCTTTCTTT. This codes for CASSLQGANTEAFF.

This chain joins TRBV9 and TRBJ2-2; D is undetermined. CDR1 is SGDLS and CDR2 is YYNGEE in the germline V gene. V was pared by 0 bases and J by 9 bases, with 15 bases between. The CDR3 runs to 15 residues. The CDR3 nucleotides are TGTGCCAGCAGCGTAGAGGGCAACCCGTACAGGGAGCTGTTTTTT. It is translated as CASSVEGNPYRELFF.

This clone occurred once. The V call is TRBV6-1, the J call TRBJ2-1; D remains ambiguous. This CDR3 is 14 amino acids long. In germline, CDR1 is MNHNS, CDR2 SASEGT. V gave up 4 bases and J gave up 10 bases, with 17 bases separating them. The CDR3: CASSAGVDATEQFF. For the CDR3, the DNA is TGTGCCAGCAGTGCTGGGGTCGATGCTACAGAGCAGTTCTTC.

The V and J genes are TRBV7-2 and TRBJ2-7; TRBD2 agrees at 7 bases. Germline V CDR1 and CDR2: SGHTA, FQGNSA. V shed 4 bases, J shed 3 bases, and the junction held 9 bases outside the gene matches. CDR3 length: 15 amino acids. DNA of the CDR3: TGTGCCAGCAGCTCTGGGAGGGCGGAACACTACGAGCAGTACTTC. It is translated as CASSSGRAEHYEQYF. Complete variable domain (other parts from reference TRBV7-2 and TRBJ2-7): GAGVSQSPSNKVTEKGKDVELRCDPISGHTALYWYRQSLGQGLEFLIYFQGNSAPDKSGLPSDRFSAERTGGSVSTLTIQRTQQEDSAVYLCASSSGRAEHYEQYFGPGTRLTVT.

The chain combines TRBV4-1 with TRBJ2-7, with D unclear. CDR3 size: 13 residues. Germline values: CDR1 MGHRA, CDR2 YSYEKL. V was cut by 10 bases and J by 6 bases, with 19 bases left in between. Written as DNA, the CDR3 is TGCGCCAACCCATCCGGGTCCCCCGCCGAGCAGTACGTC. It codes for CANPSGSPAEQYV.

This rearrangement joins TRBV28 to TRBJ1-4; 7 positions match TRBD1. Per the germline V gene, CDR1 is MDHEN and CDR2 is SYDVKM. The length of the CDR3 is 13 residues. The junction had 7 bases not matched to a gene; V was cut back by 11 bases and J by 4 bases. As DNA, the CDR3 is TGTGCCTCCGGGACAGAATATAATGAAAAACTGTTTTTT. Protein: CASGTEYNEKLFF. The whole variable domain, remainder taken from reference TRBV28 and TRBJ1-4, is DVKVTQSSRYLVKRTGEKVFLECVQDMDHENMFWYRQDPGLGLRLIYFSYDVKMKEKGDIPEGYSVSREKKERFSLILESASTNQTSMYLCASGTEYNEKLFFGSGTQLSVL.

This sequence joins TRBV7-2 and TRBJ1-1; a possible D gene is TRBD1 (6 bases). The CDR3 contains 15 residues. V was trimmed by 1 base and J by 4 bases, leaving 13 bases between them. Germline V lookup: CDR1 SGHTA, CDR2 FQGNSA. CDR3 region: CASSLVGGPGTEAFF. The CDR3 DNA is TGTGCCAGCAGCTTAGTTGGGGGGCCCGGCACTGAAGCTTTCTTT.

V usage is TRBV12-5 and J usage is TRBJ2-7; D could derive from TRBD1 or TRBD2 (6 bases each). CDR1 is LGHNT, CDR2 FRNRAP, per germline. Between the trimmed V and J ends, which lost 1 base and 3 bases, there was a span of 13 bases. The CDR3 runs to 15 residues. CDR3 loop: CASGLAKKGGYEQYV. Written as DNA, the CDR3 is TGTGCTAGTGGTTTGGCGAAGAAGGGGGGCTACGAGCAGTACGTC.

The chain couples TRBV7-2 to TRBJ1-1; a possible D gene is TRBD1 (5 bases). The CDR3 loop spans 13 amino acids. The germline V gene has CDR1 SGHTA and CDR2 FQGNSA. V lost 5 bases, J lost 3 bases, and 10 bases lay in between. The CDR3 spells CASSPWGDTEAFF. CDR3 nucleotides: TGTGCCAGCAGCCCCTGGGGGGACACTGAAGCTTTCTTT.